This TCR beta chain was sequenced during a study of OX40 agonist ivuxolimab in advanced cancers. The data were produced by immunoSEQ multiplex PCR, yet TCRdb's version contains in-frame clones alone and is incomplete. The data show fewer than 35,000 clones, roughly 76% seen once. The TCR was taken from an adult with an advanced solid tumor such as melanoma, head and neck, liver or kidney cancer. The material was CD4+ or CD8+ T cells sorted from blood, obtained in a trial of the OX40 agonist ivuxolimab.

DNA for the CDR3: TGCAGCAATGGGGGGGAAGCTGAAGCTTTCTTT. Translating gives CSNGGEAEAFF. This rearrangement joins TRBV29-1 to TRBJ1-1; D perhaps matches TRBD1 (5 bases). V lost 8 bases and J 6 bases, leaving 13 bases between the germline ends. Germline V gene data show CDR1 as SQVTM and CDR2 as ANQGSEA. The CDR3 consists of 11 residues.